This TCR beta chain comes out of a study of liver allograft versus peripheral blood T cells (TCRdb year 2020). Looking at the study overall: The study compared T cell receptor repertoires found within transplanted livers against repertoires in the peripheral blood of liver transplant recipients.

V is cut by 5 bases and J by 0 bases, and the space between the germline ends is 14 bases. From a lookup of the germline V gene, CDR1 and CDR2 are MNHEY and SVGAGI. From the cysteine through the phenylalanine, the CDR3 covers 16 amino acids. The read is trimmed to its CDR3 DNA, 48 bases read in frame from base 1. Concerning this clonotype itself: Its antigen has not been determined. Base qualities are not provided; no much larger clone lies one nucleotide away.

Paper-wide results and their limitations: T cell receptor repertoires inside liver allografts were reported to be different from the repertoires detected in peripheral blood.

This sample was sequenced with an Illumina MiSeq. TCRdb redid the processing of the public reads, applying fastp at Q25 and MiXCR, and retained in-frame beta chains. Each CDR3 protein appears once, grouped with its most common genes and DNA. For this sample the table gives about 8,000 distinct CDR3 sequences, of which approximately 17% were detected only once. About 4.7% of the sample is taken by the ten largest. This receptor was taken from a human patient who had a liver transplant. After transplantation, some T cells may belong to the graft donor instead of the recipient. The chain is made from TRBV6-5 and TRBJ1-3, and perhaps TRBD1 as D gene, on 6 matching bases. CDR3 protein: CASSVAGASSGNTIYF. The nucleotide sequence reads as follows: TGTGCCAGCAGTGTAGCGGGGGCGAGCTCTGGAAACACCATATATTTT.